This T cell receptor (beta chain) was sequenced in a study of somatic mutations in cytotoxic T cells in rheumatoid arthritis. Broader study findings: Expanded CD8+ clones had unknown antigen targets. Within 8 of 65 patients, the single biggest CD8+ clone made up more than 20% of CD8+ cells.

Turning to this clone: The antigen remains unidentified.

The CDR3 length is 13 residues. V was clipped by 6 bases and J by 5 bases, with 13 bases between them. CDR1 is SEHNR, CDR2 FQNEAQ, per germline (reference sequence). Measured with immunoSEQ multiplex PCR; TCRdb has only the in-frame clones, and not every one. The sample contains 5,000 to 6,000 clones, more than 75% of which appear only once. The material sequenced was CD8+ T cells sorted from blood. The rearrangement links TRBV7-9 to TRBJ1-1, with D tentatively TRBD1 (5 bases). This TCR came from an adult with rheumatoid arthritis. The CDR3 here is CASRHHWGTEAFF. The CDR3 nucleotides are TGTGCCAGCAGACATCATTGGGGGACTGAAGCTTTCTTT. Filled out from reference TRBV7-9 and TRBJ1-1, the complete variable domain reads DTGVSQNPRHKITKRGQNVTFRCDPISEHNRLYWYRQTLGQGPEFLTYFQNEAQLEKSRLLSDRFSAERPKGSFSTLEIQRTEQGDSAMYLCASRHHWGTEAFFGQGTRLTVV.